The 21 T cell receptor beta chains in this list originate from one sample, sequenced in a study of T-cell reconstitution after alpha-beta-depleted transplantation in children. Unique molecular identifiers were used in preparing the TCRbeta library. TCRdb re-derived calls from the PCR reads in MiXCR, one entry per CDR3 protein. The sample shows under 250,000 distinct CDR3 sequences, 6.6% of them seen only once. Sample: PBMCs, taken before TCRalphabeta/CD19-depleted stem cell transplant. These receptors originate from a boy between 2 and 10 years old with acute lymphoblastic leukemia, due to receive a stem cell transplant.

In its sample, this clonotype was seen many times. CDR3 nucleotides: TGTGCCAGCAGCTTAGCGGGCAGACCCCATGAGCAGTTCTTC. The encoded protein is CASSLAGRPHEQFF. The chain recombines TRBV7-2 with TRBJ2-1; D call uncertain. The germline CDR1 and CDR2 sequences are SGHTA and FQGNSA. Trimming took off 0 bases at V and 8 bases at J, with 11 bases between the two ends. This CDR3 has 14 amino acids.

In its sample, this clonotype was seen many times. The chain carries TRBV15 and TRBJ1-4, with unresolved D. V was trimmed by 1 base and J by 6 bases, leaving 12 bases between them. Per the germline V gene, CDR1 is LNHNV and CDR2 is YYDKDF (reference sequence). The CDR3 spans 15 residues. CDR3 DNA: TGTGCCACCAGCAGAGTACCGACAAGGGATGAAAAACTGTTTTTT. Its protein is CATSRVPTRDEKLFF.

This clonotype was seen ten or more times. This chain connects TRBV29-1 to TRBJ1-2; D call uncertain. The ends were cut back, 6 bases at V and 4 bases at J, with 12 bases in the middle. Germline V gives CDR1 SQVTM, CDR2 ANQGSEA. This CDR3 is 12 amino acids long. CDR3 in amino acids: CSVGPDSYGYTF. The CDR3 DNA follows: TGCAGCGTCGGGCCCGACTCCTATGGCTACACCTTC.

This clonotype was recorded at least ten times. The V call is TRBV7-2, the J call TRBJ1-2; D unclear. Looked up from germline, CDR1 is SGHTA and CDR2 is FQGNSA. The CDR3 is 14 amino acids. Trimming cost V 4 bases and J 5 bases, with 14 bases left between them. The CDR3 nucleotides read TGTGCCAGCAGCTCGGCCTCACAAGTATATGGCTACACCTTC. It encodes CASSSASQVYGYTF.

This clonotype was found a few times. V and J are TRBV5-4 and TRBJ1-2, with 7 bases matching TRBD1. CDR1 and CDR2 from the germline V gene are SGHNT and YYREEE (reference sequence). V shed 4 bases and J 9 bases; nucleotides not matched to a gene: 12. CDR3 length equals 14 residues. CDR3 loop: CASSPFGGGGSYTF. The CDR3 coding sequence is TGTGCCAGCAGCCCCTTTGGAGGGGGCGGAAGCTACACCTTC.

This clonotype was counted ten times or more. The gene calls are TRBV28 and TRBJ2-6, with D tentatively TRBD1 (6 bases). The CDR3 extends over 15 amino acids. Trimming removed 7 bases from V and 2 bases from J, with 12 bases in between. Germline loops: CDR1 MDHEN, CDR2 SYDVKM. The CDR3 loop is CASTKTGTGANVLTF. For the CDR3, the DNA is TGTGCCAGCACCAAAACAGGGACTGGGGCCAACGTCCTGACTTTC.

This clonotype was counted at least ten times. The chain employs TRBV7-2 and TRBJ2-6, with 11 bases lining up with TRBD2. CDR1 is SGHTA, CDR2 FQGNSA, per germline. Unmatched junction bases numbered 10, after V lost 0 bases and J lost 0 bases. This CDR3 region has 21 residues. The CDR3 nucleotides read TGTGCCAGCAGCTTAGCGCGTGCTAGCGGGGGGCTCGGCTCTGGGGCCAACGTCCTGACTTTC. This gives the protein CASSLARASGGLGSGANVLTF.

This clonotype was counted at least ten times. The gene calls are TRBV29-1 and TRBJ1-1; TRBD1 might be the D (5 bases). This CDR3 region has 13 residues. Trimming pared 3 bases from V and 4 bases from J, leaving 12 bases between. The V gene's germline CDR1 is SQVTM and CDR2 ANQGSEA. The CDR3 DNA sequence: TGCAGCGTTGAGGGGACTGAAGGCACTGAAGCTTTCTTT. It encodes CSVEGTEGTEAFF.

The chain employs TRBV12-3 or TRBV12-4 and TRBJ1-2; D unresolved. The CDR3 totals 13 residues. The V end was cut by 2 bases, the J end by 6 bases, with 10 bases between. The CDR3 region is CASSLTREDGYTF. CDR3 DNA: TGTGCCAGCAGTTTAACGAGGGAGGATGGCTACACCTTC.

In this sample, this clonotype turned up many times. The gene calls are TRBV7-2 and TRBJ1-1, with a possible D match to TRBD1 (6 bases). CDR3 size: 13 residues. The V end lost 5 bases, the J end lost 10 bases, and 17 bases lay between the germline ends. From germline, CDR1 is SGHTA and CDR2 FQGNSA. In DNA, the CDR3 is TGTGCCAGCAGCGCGAACAGGGAAAGAGGAGCTTTCTTT. Protein sequence: CASSANRERGAFF.

In this sample, this clonotype turned up many times. The rearrangement joins TRBV7-8 to TRBJ2-3; 7 bases are a match to TRBD2. The CDR3 contains 13 residues. V lost 7 bases to trimming and J lost 1 base; unmatched junction nucleotides: 2. CDR1 is SGHVS, CDR2 FQNEAQ, per germline. The CDR3 DNA is TGTGCCAGCAAGCTAGCGGGCACAGATACGCAGTATTTT. Protein product: CASKLAGTDTQYF.

This clonotype was detected many times. The chain recombines TRBV28 with TRBJ1-1; 8 nucleotides line up with TRBD1. This CDR3 has 12 amino acids. The J segment lost 11 bases and the V segment lost 6 bases, leaving 8 bases of the junction unmatched. Per germline, CDR1 MDHEN and CDR2 SYDVKM. The CDR3 DNA follows: TGTGCCAGCAGACTGGACAGGGATCGGGCTTTCTTT. Its protein is CASRLDRDRAFF.

The chain has TRBV4-2 and TRBJ2-3; 8 bases are a match to TRBD2. CDR1 is LGHNA, CDR2 YNFKEQ, per germline. Trimming removed 4 bases from V and 1 base from J; junction bases left unmatched: 10. This CDR3 has 17 amino acids. The CDR3 sequence: CASSLTAAGGGTDTQYF. The CDR3 DNA reads TGTGCCAGCAGCCTAACCGCTGCGGGGGGAGGCACAGATACGCAGTATTTT.

This clonotype was seen ten or more times. The chain carries TRBV28 and TRBJ2-5; D possibly corresponds to TRBD1 (6 bases). Germline V CDR1 and CDR2: MDHEN, SYDVKM. The V end was cut by 5 bases, the J end by 5 bases, with 18 bases between. The CDR3 covers 15 residues. CDR3 sequence reads: CASSPFGIQGETQYF. CDR3 sequence (DNA): TGTGCCAGCAGTCCATTCGGGATTCAGGGGGAGACCCAGTACTTC.

Ten or more counts support this clonotype. This chain connects TRBV27 to TRBJ2-7; D is undetermined. Trimming pared 4 bases from V and 4 bases from J, leaving 8 bases between. Germline V gene data show CDR1 as MNHEY and CDR2 as SMNVEV (reference sequence). CDR3 length: 12 amino acids. The CDR3 region is CASSSTFYEQYF. The CDR3 region has the DNA TGTGCCAGCAGTTCTACTTTTTACGAGCAGTACTTC.

The table lists this clonotype with many counts. This chain joins TRBV7-9 and TRBJ1-4; D is unresolved. The CDR3 extends over 14 amino acids. Germline CDR1 SEHNR, CDR2 FQNEAQ (reference sequence). Trimming pared 3 bases from V and 7 bases from J, leaving 12 bases between. The DNA for the CDR3 is TGTGCCAGCAGCTTGCCCGAGGCGCGTGAAAAACTGTTTTTT. This gives the protein CASSLPEAREKLFF. Full variable domain (missing parts from reference TRBV7-9 and TRBJ1-4): DTGVSQNPRHKITKRGQNVTFRCDPISEHNRLYWYRQTLGQGPEFLTYFQNEAQLEKSRLLSDRFSAERPKGSFSTLEIQRTEQGDSAMYLCASSLPEAREKLFFGSGTQLSVL.

The CDR3 protein is CASSYSEGLRWDTQYF. CDR3 in DNA: TGTGCCAGCAGTTACTCGGAGGGCCTCCGTTGGGATACGCAGTATTTT. This chain uses TRBV6-2 or TRBV6-3 with TRBJ2-3; tentative D call: TRBD2 (6 bases). CDR1 is MNHEY and CDR2 is SVGEGT in the germline V gene. Trimming cost V 0 bases and J 6 bases, with 16 bases left between them. CDR3 length equals 16 residues.

This clonotype appeared many times. The V gene is TRBV28, the J gene TRBJ2-7; 7 bases fit TRBD1. The trim removed 3 bases at V and 5 bases at J, leaving 22 bases unmatched. CDR3 length: 19 amino acids. CDR1 MDHEN and CDR2 SYDVKM come from the germline V gene. CDR3 residues: CASSFTALGQAQFPDEQYF. CDR3 in DNA: TGTGCCAGCAGTTTTACTGCCCTTGGACAGGCCCAATTTCCCGACGAGCAGTACTTC.

This clonotype came up a few times. CDR3 sequence (DNA): TGTGCCAGCAGCCCCAGGGTTACTAATGAAAAACTGTTTTTT. It is translated as CASSPRVTNEKLFF. The chain carries TRBV12-3 or TRBV12-4 and TRBJ1-4; possible D gene TRBD1, 5 bases. Trimming shortened V by 6 bases and J by 2 bases, and 10 bases separated the two germline ends. This CDR3 region has 14 residues.

This clonotype was found many times. The chain combines TRBV29-1 with TRBJ2-7; a weak D match, TRBD2 (5 bases). The CDR3 has 15 amino acids. V was pared by 8 bases and J by 3 bases, with 23 bases between. In germline, CDR1 is SQVTM, CDR2 ANQGSEA. The CDR3 here is CSKPPTWTWSYEQYF. DNA for the CDR3: TGCAGCAAGCCCCCAACCTGGACTTGGAGCTACGAGCAGTACTTC.

The chain is built from TRBV4-2 and TRBJ1-1; D is undetermined. The V and J ends lost 10 bases and 0 bases respectively, with 12 bases between them. This CDR3 has 13 residues. Per the germline V gene, CDR1 is LGHNA and CDR2 is YNFKEQ. Here the CDR3 reads CAIAPGLNTEAFF. As DNA, the CDR3 is TGTGCCATCGCCCCCGGGCTGAACACTGAAGCTTTCTTT.